These 8 T cell receptor beta chains originate from one sample sequenced in a study of T cell changes during pregnancy in multiple sclerosis. The protocol was immunoSEQ multiplex PCR, while the TCRdb copy is restricted to in-frame clones and leaves out a portion. The sample holds about 70,000 clones, approximately 94% seen once. The material sequenced was peripheral blood, taken in the third trimester of pregnancy. The receptors stem from a female donor with multiple sclerosis, enrolled in a pregnancy study.

The J gene is TRBJ1-6, the V gene TRBV5-4; 8 bases align to TRBD1. V shed 3 bases, J shed 1 base, and the junction held 6 bases outside the gene matches. The CDR3 sequence is 17 residues long. Germline values: CDR1 SGHNT, CDR2 YYREEE (reference sequence). CDR3: CASSSGQDRSYNSPLHF. In DNA form, the CDR3 reads TGTGCCAGCAGCTCGGGACAGGATAGGTCCTATAATTCACCCCTCCACTTT. Full variable domain (missing parts from reference TRBV5-4 and TRBJ1-6): ETGVTQSPTHLIKTRGQQVTLRCSSQSGHNTVSWYQQALGQGPQFIFQYYREEENGRGNFPPRFSGLQFPNYSSELNVNALELDDSALYLCASSSGQDRSYNSPLHFGNGTRLTVT.

The chain is built from TRBV2 and TRBJ1-1, with TRBD1 matching 8 bases. The CDR3 sequence is 13 residues long. Per germline, CDR1 SNHLY and CDR2 FYNNEI. V lost 5 bases to trimming and J lost 4 bases; unmatched junction nucleotides: 3. CDR3 in amino acids: CASSSDRGTEAFF. The CDR3 DNA sequence: TGTGCCAGCAGTTCCGACAGGGGCACTGAAGCTTTCTTT.

This chain uses TRBV5-8 with TRBJ1-1; 7 nucleotides match TRBD1. This CDR3 has 14 residues. Germline CDR1 reads SGHTS; CDR2 reads YDEGEE. With 0 bases clipped from V and 4 bases from J, the junction kept 3 bases outside the gene matches. The CDR3 DNA reads as TGTGCCAGCAGCTTGGAGGGGGACAGCACTGAAGCTTTCTTT. Translated, it gives CASSLEGDSTEAFF.

The chain couples TRBV6-5 to TRBJ1-3; tentatively, D is TRBD1 (6 bases). CDR3 length: 13 amino acids. Per germline, CDR1 MNHEY and CDR2 SVGAGI. Trimming took 4 bases from V and 4 from J, leaving 8 bases between them. CDR3 bases: TGTGCCAGCAGTTCCGACAGGGGAAACACCATATATTTT. Encoded protein: CASSSDRGNTIYF.

The genes are TRBV4-1 and TRBJ2-1, with 10 positions matching TRBD2. This CDR3 comprises 14 residues. Germline lookup yields CDR1 MGHRA and CDR2 YSYEKL. V shed 5 bases and J 9 bases; nucleotides not matched to a gene: 7. CDR3 nucleotides: TGCGCCAGCAGCTCAGCGGGGGGGTTTGGTGAGCAGTTCTTC. Encoded protein: CASSSAGGFGEQFF.

J is TRBJ2-7 and V is TRBV15, with 8 bases identical to TRBD1. Germline lookup yields CDR1 LNHNV and CDR2 YYDKDF (reference sequence). CDR3 length equals 16 residues. Germline trimming cut 0 bases from V and 5 bases from J; bases unmatched to any gene: 9. The CDR3 region has the DNA TGTGCCACCAGCAGAGATTACAGGGGGACCACTAACGAGCAGTACTTC. Its translation is CATSRDYRGTTNEQYF.

V usage is TRBV5-6 and J usage is TRBJ1-5; TRBD1 is a possible D gene (5 bases). Deletions cut 1 base from V and 7 bases from J, with 9 bases between. Germline CDR1 SGHDT, CDR2 YYEEEE. This CDR3 spans 13 amino acids. The CDR3 bases are TGTGCCAGCAGCTTGCCAGGGAGGCAGCCCCAGCATTTT. Protein product: CASSLPGRQPQHF.

The chain links TRBV7-2 to TRBJ2-7, with 9 bases fitting TRBD1. This CDR3 comprises 16 residues. With V trimmed by 4 bases and J by 0 bases, 7 bases remained unmatched. The germline gives CDR1 SGHTA, CDR2 FQGNSA. The DNA of the CDR3 is TGTGCCAGCAGCTACGGAACAGGGGGCAGCTCCTACGAGCAGTACTTC. Its translation is CASSYGTGGSSYEQYF.